The rows below give T cell receptor beta chains drawn from one sample of a study of monozygotic twins with inflammatory bowel disease. TCRdb re-called the 5' RACE reads, yielding one record per CDR3 amino acid sequence without DNA. Seen in this sample are roughly 330,000 distinct CDR3 sequences; the ten most common clones hold around 2%. The source material was blood. The origin of the receptors is a human donor with ulcerative colitis or Crohn's disease, or a healthy co-twin of an affected twin (not recorded which). Each CDR3 is given with its conserved first and last residue. Each record gives: J gene, V gene, CDR3 length, CDR3 protein.

>TRBJ2-5|TRBV14|17
CASSLRTGITRQETQYF
>TRBJ2-1|TRBV5-1|15
CASSLLAVTYNEQFF
>TRBJ2-5|TRBV29-1|13
CSVDSLAGGTQYF
>TRBJ2-5|TRBV12-3/TRBV12-4|16
CASLQALSLYQETQYF
>TRBJ2-5|TRBV4-1|13
CASSQEERETQYF
>TRBJ1-1|TRBV20-1|15
CSTLDRDSRNTEAFF
>TRBJ2-5|TRBV3-1|15
CASSQEPTSGETQYF
>TRBJ1-1|TRBV20-1|13
CSASLPTNTEAFF
>TRBJ2-3|TRBV24-1|13
CATSEGGTDTQYF
>TRBJ2-5|TRBV10-2|14
CASSESNSPETQYF
>TRBJ2-3|TRBV24-1|14
CATSVGTGTDTQYF